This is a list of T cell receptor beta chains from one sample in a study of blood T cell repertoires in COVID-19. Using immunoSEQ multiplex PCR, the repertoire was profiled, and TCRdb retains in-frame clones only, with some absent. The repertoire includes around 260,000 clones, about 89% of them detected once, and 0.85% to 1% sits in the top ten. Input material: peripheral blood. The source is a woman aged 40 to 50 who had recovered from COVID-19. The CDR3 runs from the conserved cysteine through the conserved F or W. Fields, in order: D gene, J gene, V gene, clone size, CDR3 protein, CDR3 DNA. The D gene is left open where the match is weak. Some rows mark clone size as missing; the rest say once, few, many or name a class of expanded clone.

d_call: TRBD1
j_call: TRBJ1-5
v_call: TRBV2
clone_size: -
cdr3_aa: CASTGQGGNQPQHF
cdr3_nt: TGTGCCAGCACAGGACAGGGCGGCAATCAGCCCCAGCATTTT

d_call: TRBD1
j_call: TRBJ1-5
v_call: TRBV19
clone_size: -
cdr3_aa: CASSEQGAGQPQHF
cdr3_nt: TGTGCCAGTAGTGAACAGGGGGCCGGACAGCCCCAGCATTTT

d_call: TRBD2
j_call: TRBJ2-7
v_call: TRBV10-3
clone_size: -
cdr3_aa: CASTAGTSGNNYEQYF
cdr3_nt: TGTGCCTCAACGGCTGGGACTAGCGGGAACAATTACGAGCAGTACTTC

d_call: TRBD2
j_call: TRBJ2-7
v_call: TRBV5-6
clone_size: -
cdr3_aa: CASSLGLAGAYEQYF
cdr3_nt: TGTGCCAGCAGCTTGGGACTAGCGGGAGCCTACGAGCAGTACTTC

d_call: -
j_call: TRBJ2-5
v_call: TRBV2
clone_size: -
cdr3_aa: CASSAPGGGQETQYF
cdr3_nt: TGTGCCAGCAGCGCCCCGGGGGGCGGACAGGAGACCCAGTACTTC

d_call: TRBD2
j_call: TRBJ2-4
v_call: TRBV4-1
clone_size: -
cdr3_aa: CASSLKSGGWDIQYF
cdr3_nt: TGCGCCAGCAGCCTAAAGTCGGGAGGATGGGACATTCAGTACTTC

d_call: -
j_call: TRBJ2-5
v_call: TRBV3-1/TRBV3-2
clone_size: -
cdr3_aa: CASSQDGAGSRTQYF
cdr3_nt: TGTGCCAGCAGCCAAGATGGGGCAGGATCAAGAACCCAGTACTTC

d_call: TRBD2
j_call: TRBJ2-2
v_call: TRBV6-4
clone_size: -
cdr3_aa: CASSELPSGNSGELFF
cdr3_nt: TGTGCCAGCAGTGAATTGCCGAGCGGGAACTCCGGGGAGCTGTTTTTT

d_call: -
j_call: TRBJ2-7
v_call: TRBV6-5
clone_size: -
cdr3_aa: CASSYSGQGRCYEQYF
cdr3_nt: TGTGCCAGCAGTTACTCGGGCCAGGGGCGGTGCTACGAGCAGTACTTC

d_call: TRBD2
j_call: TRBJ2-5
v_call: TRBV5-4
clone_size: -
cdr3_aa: CASTPPGLAGEWETQYF
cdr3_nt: TGTGCCAGCACCCCCCCCGGACTAGCGGGAGAATGGGAGACCCAGTACTTC

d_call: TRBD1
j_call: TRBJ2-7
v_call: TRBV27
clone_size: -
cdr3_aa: CASSPTGGYEQYF
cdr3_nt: TGTGCCAGCAGTCCGACAGGGGGCTACGAGCAGTACTTC

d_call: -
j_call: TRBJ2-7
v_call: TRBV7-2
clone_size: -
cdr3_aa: CASSSFGGSLYEQYF
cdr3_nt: TGTGCCAGCAGCTCCTTCGGCGGATCACTCTACGAGCAGTACTTC

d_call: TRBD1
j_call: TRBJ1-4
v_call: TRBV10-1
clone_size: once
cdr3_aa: CASSEGGQGATNEKLFF
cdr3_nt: TGCGCCAGCAGTGAAGGGGGACAGGGGGCAACTAATGAAAAACTGTTTTTT

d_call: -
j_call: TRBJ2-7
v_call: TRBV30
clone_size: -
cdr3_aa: CAWSVPGAQGGGQYF
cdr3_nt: TGTGCCTGGAGTGTACCCGGGGCACAGGGAGGGGGGCAGTACTTC

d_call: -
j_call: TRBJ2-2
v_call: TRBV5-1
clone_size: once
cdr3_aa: CASSPGDGELFF
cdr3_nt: TGCGCCAGCAGCCCAGGGGACGGGGAGCTGTTTTTT

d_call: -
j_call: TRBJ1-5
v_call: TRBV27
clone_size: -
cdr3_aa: CASSPSRVSEQPQHF
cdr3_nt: TGTGCCAGCAGCCCTTCCAGGGTTTCCGAGCAGCCCCAGCATTTT

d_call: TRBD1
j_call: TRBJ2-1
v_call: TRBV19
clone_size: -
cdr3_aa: CARDTLGTGTCNEQFF
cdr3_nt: TGTGCCAGGGACACCCTGGGGACAGGGACCTGCAATGAGCAGTTCTTC

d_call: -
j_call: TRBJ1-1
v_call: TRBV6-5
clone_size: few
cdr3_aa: CASSYLGSTEAFF
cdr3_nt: TGTGCCAGCAGTTACCTCGGGTCCACTGAAGCTTTCTTT

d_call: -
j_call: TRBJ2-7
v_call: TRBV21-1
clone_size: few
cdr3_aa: CARVPWGGRLSYEQYF
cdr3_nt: TGTGCCAGAGTACCATGGGGAGGGAGGCTCTCCTACGAGCAGTACTTC

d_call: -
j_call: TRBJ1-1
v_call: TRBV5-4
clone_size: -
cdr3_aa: CASSSKTVMNTEAFF
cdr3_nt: TGTGCCAGCAGCTCAAAGACAGTGATGAACACTGAAGCTTTCTTT

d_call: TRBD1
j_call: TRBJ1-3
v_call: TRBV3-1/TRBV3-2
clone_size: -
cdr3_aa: CASSPGTGNGNTIYF
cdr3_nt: TGTGCCAGCAGCCCTGGGACAGGGAACGGAAACACCATATATTTT

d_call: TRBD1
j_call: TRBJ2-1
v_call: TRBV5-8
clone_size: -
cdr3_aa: CASSNGQDYSYNEQFF
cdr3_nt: TGTGCCAGCAGCAACGGACAGGATTACTCCTACAATGAGCAGTTCTTC

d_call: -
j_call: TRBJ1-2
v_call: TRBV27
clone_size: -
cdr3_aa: CASSLSSGKGYTF
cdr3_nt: TGTGCCAGCAGTTTATCATCAGGGAAGGGCTACACCTTC

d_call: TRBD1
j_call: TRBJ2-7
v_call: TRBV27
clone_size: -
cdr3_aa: CASSLSPGTGIEQYF
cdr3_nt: TGTGCCAGCAGTTTATCCCCAGGGACAGGAATCGAGCAGTACTTC

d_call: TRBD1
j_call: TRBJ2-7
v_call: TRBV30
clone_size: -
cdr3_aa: CAWSTGVEQYF
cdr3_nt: TGTGCCTGGAGTACAGGGGTCGAGCAGTACTTC

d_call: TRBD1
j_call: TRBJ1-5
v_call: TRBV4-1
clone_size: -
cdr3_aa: CASSQEVGQGAWQPQHF
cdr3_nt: TGCGCCAGCAGCCAAGAAGTAGGTCAGGGGGCATGGCAGCCCCAGCATTTT

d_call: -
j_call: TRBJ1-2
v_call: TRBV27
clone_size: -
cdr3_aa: CASSRGGMYGYTF
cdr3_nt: TGTGCCAGCTCTCGGGGGGGCATGTATGGCTACACCTTC

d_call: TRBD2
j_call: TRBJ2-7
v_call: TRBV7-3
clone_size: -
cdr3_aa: CASSLRGGEVYEQYF
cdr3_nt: TGTGCCAGCAGCTTAAGGGGGGGAGAGGTCTACGAGCAGTACTTC

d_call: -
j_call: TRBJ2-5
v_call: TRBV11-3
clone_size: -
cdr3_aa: CASSLVRSGQETQYF
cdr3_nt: TGTGCCAGCAGCTTAGTAAGGTCAGGGCAAGAGACCCAGTACTTC

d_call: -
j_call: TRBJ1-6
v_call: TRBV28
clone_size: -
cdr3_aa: CASSFSQGNSPLHF
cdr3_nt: TGTGCCAGCAGTTTTAGCCAGGGCAATTCACCCCTCCACTTT